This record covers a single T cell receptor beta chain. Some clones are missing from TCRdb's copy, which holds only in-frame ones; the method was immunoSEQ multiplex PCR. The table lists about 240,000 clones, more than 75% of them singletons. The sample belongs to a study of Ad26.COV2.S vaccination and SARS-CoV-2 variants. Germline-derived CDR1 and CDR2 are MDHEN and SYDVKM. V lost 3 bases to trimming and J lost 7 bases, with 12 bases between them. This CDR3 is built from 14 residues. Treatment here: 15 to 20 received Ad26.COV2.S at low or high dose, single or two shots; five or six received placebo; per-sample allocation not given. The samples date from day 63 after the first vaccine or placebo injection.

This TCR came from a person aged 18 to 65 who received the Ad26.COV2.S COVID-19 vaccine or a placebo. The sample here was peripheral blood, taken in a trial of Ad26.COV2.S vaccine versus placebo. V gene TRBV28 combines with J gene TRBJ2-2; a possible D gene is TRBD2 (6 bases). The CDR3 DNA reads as TGTGCCAGCAGTTTTCTGCGGGGTATCGGGGAGCTGTTTTTT. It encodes CASSFLRGIGELFF.